This entry lists 25 T cell receptor beta chains sequenced from one sample in a study of cytomegalovirus exposure and HLA in healthy donors. PCR involved 60 Vbeta and 13 Jbeta primers. Clones were sequenced by immunoSEQ multiplex PCR, and TCRdb holds only the in-frame ones, with some missing. The sample yields approximately 120,000 clones, under 85% seen once. The specimen sequenced was PBMCs. The receptor source for this set is a woman between 45 and 65 years old in good health and CMV-seropositive.

The chain combines TRBV4-1 with TRBJ1-5; D is possibly TRBD1 (6 bases). CDR3 length: 14 residues. V lost 1 base and J 6 bases, leaving 10 bases between the germline ends. Germline-derived CDR1 and CDR2 are MGHRA and YSYEKL. DNA of the CDR3: TGCGCCAGCAGCCAAGCAGCAGGGGTTCAGCCCCAGCATTTT. Residues: CASSQAAGVQPQHF.

This clone has only a few counts. The chain links TRBV2 to TRBJ1-5; 10 bases fit TRBD1. The CDR3 covers 16 residues. J gave up 9 bases and V 2 bases, and 10 bases lay outside the gene matches. CDR1 is SNHLY and CDR2 is FYNNEI in the germline V gene. Here the CDR3 reads CASSEPRTGGMRPQHF. Here the CDR3 DNA reads TGTGCCAGCAGTGAACCGCGGACAGGGGGTATGAGGCCCCAGCATTTT.

This clone was counted only a few times. V and J are TRBV14 and TRBJ1-1; D gene ambiguous. Deletions cut 0 bases from V and 4 bases from J, with 15 bases between. The CDR3 is 16 residues long. CDR1 is SGHDN, CDR2 FVKESK, per germline. CDR3: CASSQDKGRVGTEAFF. The CDR3 region has the DNA TGTGCCAGCAGCCAAGATAAAGGGAGGGTAGGCACTGAAGCTTTCTTT.

The chain uses TRBV6-5 and TRBJ2-5, with 11 bases matching TRBD1. The CDR3 consists of 14 residues. V lost 4 bases to trimming and J lost 5 bases; unmatched junction nucleotides: 3. The germline V gene has CDR1 MNHEY and CDR2 SVGAGI. The CDR3 region is CASSSGQGEETQYF. The CDR3 DNA reads TGTGCCAGCAGTTCGGGACAGGGGGAGGAGACCCAGTACTTC.

This chain connects TRBV13 to TRBJ2-7; 7 bases are a match to TRBD2. This CDR3 comprises 12 residues. The V and J ends lost 5 bases and 3 bases, in that order; junction bases with no gene match: 1. Germline V gene sequence: CDR1 PRHDT, CDR2 FYEKMQ (reference sequence). CDR3 bases: TGTGCCAGCAGCCAGCGGGGCTACGAGCAGTACTTC. Translation: CASSQRGYEQYF.

The gene calls are TRBV11-3 and TRBJ2-3; D is ambiguous. Trimming shortened V by 3 bases and J by 0 bases, and 4 bases separated the two germline ends. CDR3 size: 13 residues. From germline, CDR1 is SGHNT and CDR2 YENEEA. The CDR3 is CASSFYSTDTQYF. Here the CDR3 DNA reads TGTGCCAGCAGCTTCTACAGCACAGATACGCAGTATTTT.

The rearrangement joins TRBV7-2 to TRBJ2-2; unclear D gene. The V end was cut by 0 bases, the J end by 7 bases, with 6 bases between. The CDR3 length is 13 residues. CDR1 and CDR2 from the germline V gene are SGHTA and FQGNSA. CDR3 protein: CASSLARSGELFF. The DNA for the CDR3 is TGTGCCAGCAGCTTAGCTAGAAGCGGGGAGCTGTTTTTT. Filled out from reference TRBV7-2 and TRBJ2-2, the complete variable domain reads GAGVSQSPSNKVTEKGKDVELRCDPISGHTALYWYRQSLGQGLEFLIYFQGNSAPDKSGLPSDRFSAERTGGSVSTLTIQRTQQEDSAVYLCASSLARSGELFFGEGSRLTVL.

The chain's CDR3 is CASSMGRGGVLIRTEAFF. CDR3 DNA sequence: TGTGCCAGTAGTATGGGGAGGGGTGGTGTTTTGATTCGCACTGAAGCTTTCTTT. The genes are TRBV19 and TRBJ1-1, with D possibly TRBD1 on 5 matching bases. Germline assignment: CDR1 LNHDA and CDR2 SQIVND (reference sequence). V gave up 3 bases and J gave up 4 bases, with 24 bases separating them. CDR3 length equals 18 residues.

This clone has just one count. DNA for the CDR3: TGTGCCAGCAGTGGGGACAGGGGCTACGAGCAGTACTTC. It codes for CASSGDRGYEQYF. The chain combines TRBV2 with TRBJ2-7; TRBD1 aligns across 10 bases. Trimming cost V 4 bases and J 3 bases; bases outside gene matches: 0. The CDR3 loop spans 13 amino acids. The germline V gene has CDR1 SNHLY and CDR2 FYNNEI. The entire variable domain, with the rest obtained from reference TRBV2 and TRBJ2-7, is as follows: EPEVTQTPSHQVTQMGQEVILRCVPISNHLYFYWYRQILGQKVEFLVSFYNNEISEKSEIFDDQFSVERPDGSNFTLKIRSTKLEDSAMYFCASSGDRGYEQYFGPGTRLTVT.

This chain joins TRBV7-9 and TRBJ1-1; maybe TRBD1 (5 bases). V lost 5 bases and J 2 bases, leaving 15 bases between the germline ends. CDR1 is SEHNR, CDR2 FQNEAQ, per germline (reference sequence). The CDR3 is made up of 15 amino acids. The DNA of the CDR3 is TGTGCCAGCAGCCGTGGTCGGGGGTTTAACACTGAAGCTTTCTTT. Protein sequence: CASSRGRGFNTEAFF.

The chain employs TRBV6-6 and TRBJ2-5, with unresolved D. Germline V gives CDR1 MNHNY, CDR2 SVGAGI (reference sequence). V was clipped by 2 bases and J by 0 bases, with 4 bases between them. This CDR3 is 13 amino acids long. The CDR3 reads CASSYEDQETQYF. DNA for the CDR3: TGTGCCAGCAGTTACGAGGACCAAGAGACCCAGTACTTC.

The rearrangement joins TRBV7-3 to TRBJ2-1, with 8 bases identical to TRBD2. CDR3 size: 14 residues. The germline CDR1 and CDR2 sequences are SGHTA and FQGTGA. Unmatched junction bases numbered 3, after V lost 0 bases and J lost 8 bases. The CDR3: CASSLTAGVHEQFF. For the CDR3, the DNA is TGTGCCAGCAGCTTAACAGCGGGAGTGCATGAGCAGTTCTTC.

This clone was recorded many times. The chain couples TRBV7-2 to TRBJ1-6; a weak D match, TRBD1 (5 bases). CDR1 is SGHTA, CDR2 FQGNSA, per germline. This CDR3 is 14 amino acids long. V lost 5 bases to trimming and J lost 8 bases, with 13 bases between them. CDR3 loop: CASSPRQGYSPLHF. The CDR3 nucleotides are TGTGCCAGCAGCCCCCGGCAGGGTTATTCACCCCTCCACTTT.

The chain joins TRBV2 to TRBJ2-3; D might be TRBD1 (6 bases). Germline V lookup: CDR1 SNHLY, CDR2 FYNNEI. The V end was cut by 4 bases, the J end by 5 bases, with 10 bases between. This CDR3 has 13 residues. CDR3 protein: CASSGEGGDTQYF. The DNA of the CDR3 is TGTGCCAGCAGTGGGGAAGGGGGAGATACGCAGTATTTT.

This chain links TRBV29-1 with TRBJ2-7; D unresolved. In germline, CDR1 is SQVTM, CDR2 ANQGSEA. Trimming stripped 3 bases from V and 1 base from J, with 7 bases between. This CDR3 is 12 amino acids long. The CDR3 here is CSVEVSSYEQYF. In DNA, the CDR3 is TGCAGCGTTGAGGTCAGTTCCTACGAGCAGTACTTC.

This sequence joins TRBV5-4 and TRBJ2-2; 11 nucleotides line up with TRBD1. This CDR3 comprises 16 residues. Trimming cost V 2 bases and J 10 bases; bases outside gene matches: 10. Per germline, CDR1 SGHNT and CDR2 YYREEE (reference sequence). CDR3 residues: CASSFRTGGVDVELFF. CDR3 nucleotide sequence: TGTGCCAGCAGCTTTAGGACAGGGGGCGTAGATGTGGAGCTGTTTTTT. Supplemented by reference TRBV5-4 and TRBJ2-2, the full variable domain reads ETGVTQSPTHLIKTRGQQVTLRCSSQSGHNTVSWYQQALGQGPQFIFQYYREEENGRGNFPPRFSGLQFPNYSSELNVNALELDDSALYLCASSFRTGGVDVELFFGEGSRLTVL.

The chain is built from TRBV10-3 and TRBJ2-5; 9 bases align to TRBD2. The better agreement between TRBJ2-7 and the DNA end casts doubt on the J call. There are 15 residues in the CDR3. Germline assignment: CDR1 ENHRY and CDR2 SYGVKD. CDR3 DNA sequence: TGTGCCATCAGTGAGTTTAGCGGGAGCTCCTACGAGCAGTACTTC. This sequence encodes CAISEFSGSSYEQYF.

The V call is TRBV7-9, the J call TRBJ1-3; D perhaps matches TRBD1 (5 bases). Trimming shortened V by 2 bases and J by 11 bases, and 10 bases separated the two germline ends. This CDR3 has 12 residues. The V gene's germline CDR1 is SEHNR and CDR2 FQNEAQ (reference sequence). Written as DNA, the CDR3 is TGTGCCAGCAGCTTAATTCAGGGTTCCATATATTTT. Its translation: CASSLIQGSIYF.

This chain uses TRBV27 with TRBJ2-7, with D possibly TRBD1 on 6 matching bases. V lost 6 bases to trimming and J lost 2 bases, with 14 bases between them. CDR3 length equals 14 residues. Germline V gene lookup returns CDR1 MNHEY and CDR2 SMNVEV (reference sequence). In DNA form, the CDR3 reads TGTGCCAGCAGGGCGCAGGGGAACACCTACGAGCAGTACTTC. Translated, it gives CASRAQGNTYEQYF.

This rearrangement joins TRBV6-1 to TRBJ2-1, with 8 bases that match TRBD2. The junction had 12 bases not matched to a gene; V was cut back by 2 bases and J by 9 bases. This CDR3 has 16 residues. Germline values: CDR1 MNHNS, CDR2 SASEGT. The DNA for the CDR3 is TGTGCCAGCAGTGAACTGGGGACATTCGCGGGGGGTGAGCAGTTCTTC. This encodes CASSELGTFAGGEQFF.

The rearrangement joins TRBV5-6 to TRBJ2-1, with D possibly TRBD2 on 5 matching bases. This CDR3 has 15 amino acids. CDR1 SGHDT and CDR2 YYEEEE come from the germline V gene. Trimming took 1 base from V and 0 from J, leaving 8 bases between them. In nucleotides, the CDR3 is TGTGCCAGCAGCTTGTTAGGGAGCTCCTACAATGAGCAGTTCTTC. This gives the protein CASSLLGSSYNEQFF. The full variable domain, its missing parts supplied by reference TRBV5-6 and TRBJ2-1, is DAGVTQSPTHLIKTRGQQVTLRCSPKSGHDTVSWYQQALGQGPQFIFQYYEEEERQRGNFPDRFSGHQFPNYSSELNVNALLLGDSALYLCASSLLGSSYNEQFFGPGTRLTVL.

This clone was observed a handful of times. The rearrangement joins TRBV9 to TRBJ2-3; TRBD2 aligns across 7 bases. V lost 4 bases and J lost 6; bases outside the gene matches: 8. Germline V CDR1 and CDR2: SGDLS, YYNGEE. The CDR3 runs to 14 residues. The CDR3 nucleotides are TGTGCCAGCAGCATTGGGACTATCCCTGATACGCAGTATTTT. It specifies CASSIGTIPDTQYF. The variable domain in full, completed from reference TRBV9 and TRBJ2-3, reads DSGVTQTPKHLITATGQRVTLRCSPRSGDLSVYWYQQSLDQGLQFLIQYYNGEERAKGNILERFSAQQFPDLHSELNLSSLELGDSALYFCASSIGTIPDTQYFGPGTRLTVL.

This clone has only a few counts. The genes are TRBV6-1 and TRBJ1-1; 7 bases agree with TRBD1. The length of the CDR3 is 12 residues. Germline loops: CDR1 MNHNS, CDR2 SASEGT. Germline trimming cut 8 bases from V and 0 bases from J; bases unmatched to any gene: 0. The CDR3, as DNA: TGTGCCAGCGACAGGGTGAACACTGAAGCTTTCTTT. It encodes CASDRVNTEAFF.

The CDR3 coding sequence is TGTGCCAGCAGCCTGCTAGCGGGAGGAACCGGGGAGCTGTTTTTT. Amino acids: CASSLLAGGTGELFF. V is TRBV7-6 and J is TRBJ2-2, with 11 nucleotides matching TRBD2. The length of the CDR3 is 15 residues. The germline V gene encodes CDR1 SGHVS and CDR2 FNYEAQ. Losses at the gene ends were 5 bases for V and 5 bases for J; bases not matched to a gene: 4.

CDR3 coding DNA: TGTGCCAGTAGTTCCCCGGGGGAGAACACTGAAGCTTTCTTT. Protein sequence: CASSSPGENTEAFF. The chain joins TRBV19 to TRBJ1-1; D is perhaps TRBD1 (5 bases). With 5 bases removed from V and 1 base from J, the gap between germline ends came to 11 bases. CDR1 and CDR2 from the germline V gene are LNHDA and SQIVND (reference sequence). There are 14 residues in the CDR3.